This T cell receptor beta chain is drawn from a study of cytomegalovirus exposure and HLA in healthy donors. CDR1 is SGHNT, CDR2 YYREEE, per germline (reference sequence). J gave up 4 bases and V 4 bases, and 8 bases lay outside the gene matches. The CDR3 extends over 16 amino acids. Whole-study findings and limits: Common viral pathogens were later found to be apparently linked to several of the most significant clusters. Most TCRs appeared rarely, but some public TCRs recurred in many donors.

About this clone itself: Antigen unknown.

PCR involved 60 Vbeta and 13 Jbeta primers. The assay was immunoSEQ multiplex PCR, and TCRdb's table has in-frame clones only and misses some. Altogether some 160,000 clones are present, about 79% being singletons, with the ten largest covering under 8%. The genes are TRBV5-4 and TRBJ2-7; 13 bases are shared with TRBD2. This sequence was found in a man aged 45-60 years in good health and CMV-seropositive. Sample: PBMCs. This CDR3 reads CASSPGTSGVSYEQYF. As DNA, the CDR3 is TGTGCCAGCAGCCCAGGGACTAGCGGGGTCAGTTACGAGCAGTACTTC.